This entry lists 30 T cell receptor beta chains sequenced from one sample in a study of vaccination and CD4 T cells after COVID-19. No cognate antigen is known for these TCRs. CD4+ T cells that had been cultured provided DNA sequenced with the Oncomine TCR Beta short-read assay. From the PCR reads, TCRdb called clonotypes with MiXCR, one entry per CDR3 protein. The table has about 23,000 distinct CDR3 sequences, around 45% seen once. Sample treatment: roughly 11-day PBMC culture with coronavirus spike peptide pools or control peptides (ViraFEST assay). The sequencing used CD4+ T cells from blood, cultured in vitro, collected before SARS-CoV-2 vaccination. The receptors here all came from a human donor who received a COVID-19 vaccine.

The chain couples TRBV18 to TRBJ2-5, with 8 bases fitting TRBD1. V gave up 5 bases and J gave up 5 bases; unmatched junction bases: 7. CDR1 is KGHSH, CDR2 LQKENI, per germline. There are 14 residues in the CDR3. DNA for the CDR3: TGTGCCAGCTCAAAGGGACAGGTCCGGGAGACCCAGTACTTC. Encoded protein: CASSKGQVRETQYF.

The V and J genes are TRBV30 and TRBJ2-5; D perhaps matches TRBD1 (7 bases). The V and J ends lost 0 bases and 2 bases respectively, with 16 bases between them. Germline V gives CDR1 GTSNPN, CDR2 SVGIG (reference sequence). The CDR3 sequence is 16 residues long. CDR3 residues: CAWSVRQGGRQETQYF. CDR3 nucleotide sequence: TGTGCCTGGAGTGTACGACAGGGAGGTCGACAAGAGACCCAGTACTTC.

V and J are TRBV11-2 and TRBJ1-1; weak D call: TRBD1 (6 bases). Germline V gene sequence: CDR1 SGHAT, CDR2 FQNNGV. CDR3 length equals 13 residues. V shed 5 bases and J shed 3 bases, with 10 bases lying between them. The chain's CDR3 is CASSIGGYTEAFF. The CDR3 bases are TGTGCCAGCAGCATAGGGGGGTACACTGAAGCTTTCTTT.

This chain uses TRBV20-1 with TRBJ2-1; 12 bases fit TRBD2. V lost 0 bases to trimming and J lost 4 bases; unmatched junction nucleotides: 7. CDR1 DFQATT and CDR2 SNEGSKA come from the germline V gene (reference sequence). The CDR3 contains 17 residues. For the CDR3, the DNA is TGCAGTGCTAGAGACTCTAGCGGGGGGGCAAGGTACAATGAGCAGTTCTTC. Translating gives CSARDSSGGARYNEQFF.

This clonotype occurred a few times. The chain carries TRBV12-3 or TRBV12-4 and TRBJ1-2; a possible D gene is TRBD1 (5 bases). V shed 4 bases and J shed 5 bases, with 8 bases lying between them. CDR3 size: 12 residues. CDR3: CASSSGRYGYTF. The CDR3 nucleotides read TGTGCCAGCAGTTCGGGACGATATGGCTACACCTTC.

This clonotype was counted between two and nine times. The chain couples TRBV20-1 to TRBJ2-1, with 14 bases lining up with TRBD2. This CDR3 region has 15 residues. J was trimmed by 7 bases and V by 2 bases; bases with no gene match: 4. Germline V gene lookup returns CDR1 DFQATT and CDR2 SNEGSKA (reference sequence). The CDR3 region has the DNA TGCAGTGCTAGACGACTAGCGGGGGGGCGGAATGAGCAGTTCTTC. It translates to CSARRLAGGRNEQFF.

The CDR3 sequence: CASSFMGVNTEAFF. CDR3 DNA: TGTGCCAGCAGCTTCATGGGGGTAAACACTGAAGCTTTCTTT. The chain has TRBV7-6 and TRBJ1-1, with TRBD1 as a possible D gene (5 bases). This CDR3 region has 14 residues. The germline CDR1 and CDR2 sequences are SGHVS and FNYEAQ. Deletions cut 3 bases from V and 2 bases from J, with 10 bases between.

The count of this clonotype is one. The V and J genes are TRBV6-1 and TRBJ2-2; 7 bases are shared with TRBD1. The CDR3 is made up of 17 amino acids. Germline CDR1 and CDR2: MNHNS and SASEGT. The V gene end was trimmed by 2 bases and the J gene end by 1 base; junction bases not matched to a gene: 7. The CDR3 loop reads CASSELRTGRNTGELFF. In nucleotides, the CDR3 is TGTGCCAGCAGTGAATTGAGGACAGGACGGAACACCGGGGAGCTGTTTTTT.

DNA of the CDR3: TGTGCCAGCAGTCAAAGACTAGAAGATACGCAGTATTTT. Protein sequence: CASSQRLEDTQYF. This chain connects TRBV6-1 to TRBJ2-3; D is possibly TRBD2 (6 bases). Per germline, CDR1 MNHNS and CDR2 SASEGT. The V end lost 5 bases, the J end lost 5 bases, and 11 bases lay between the germline ends. CDR3 length: 13 residues.

Points on this clonotype: The DNA is left out, because the CDR3 cannot be placed on it with certainty; the CDR3 is given as TCRdb lists it. The chain recombines TRBV21-1 with TRBJ1-2; TRBD1, the table's D call, lacks a check against the DNA. TRBV21-1 is noted as a pseudogene. The length of the CDR3 is 14 amino acids, counting both ends. The CDR3 loop reads CASSKWGHGSGYTF.

The genes are TRBV2 and TRBJ1-3; D perhaps matches TRBD1 (6 bases). This CDR3 has 17 residues. V lost 7 bases and J 1 base, leaving 20 bases between the germline ends. The germline V gene encodes CDR1 SNHLY and CDR2 FYNNEI. The CDR3 here is CASTRGWAGVSGNTIYF. The CDR3 DNA reads as TGTGCCAGCACCAGGGGTTGGGCAGGGGTATCTGGAAACACCATATATTTT.

This clonotype was detected a few times. The J gene is TRBJ2-7, the V gene TRBV7-6; maybe TRBD2 (6 bases). From germline, CDR1 is SGHVS and CDR2 FNYEAQ. V lost 0 bases and J lost 5, with 8 bases in between. The CDR3 sequence is 13 residues long. The CDR3: CASSLAREDEQYF. CDR3 sequence (DNA): TGTGCCAGCAGCTTAGCCAGGGAGGACGAGCAGTACTTC.

This clonotype was counted only a few times. The rearrangement links TRBV12-3 or TRBV12-4 to TRBJ1-2; D perhaps matches TRBD1 (6 bases). V was pared by 8 bases and J by 3 bases, with 25 bases between. There are 17 residues in the CDR3. For the CDR3, the DNA is TGTGCCAGCCAAGCCGGGGGGGCACGGCGGGGGTACTATGGCTACACCTTC. Amino acids: CASQAGGARRGYYGYTF.

The CDR3, as DNA: TGTGCCAGCAGTGAATACAGGGGGCAAGGGGATGGCTACACCTTC. Translation gives CASSEYRGQGDGYTF. The chain links TRBV2 to TRBJ1-2, with 9 bases matching TRBD1. Germline assignment: CDR1 SNHLY and CDR2 FYNNEI. With V trimmed by 2 bases and J by 6 bases, 7 bases remained unmatched. The CDR3 runs to 15 residues.

There are a few counts of this clonotype. The chain uses TRBV6-1 and TRBJ1-3; D is ambiguous. Germline V gene data show CDR1 as MNHNS and CDR2 as SASEGT. The CDR3 is 16 residues long. V dropped 6 bases and J dropped 3 bases, with 18 bases sitting between them. Here the CDR3 reads CASSAEDLGRGNTIYF. In nucleotides, the CDR3 is TGTGCCAGCAGCGCCGAGGATCTGGGTCGTGGAAACACCATATATTTT.

The chain is built from TRBV6-1 and TRBJ1-4, with D tentatively TRBD1 (5 bases). Germline V lookup: CDR1 MNHNS, CDR2 SASEGT. CDR3 length equals 16 residues. The V end was cut by 1 base, the J end by 8 bases, with 17 bases between. CDR3 residues: CASSEGVGQGSEKLFF. The CDR3, as DNA: TGTGCCAGCAGTGAAGGTGTGGGGCAGGGATCGGAAAAACTGTTTTTT.

V is TRBV6-5 and J is TRBJ2-5, with a possible D match to TRBD2 (5 bases). In germline, CDR1 is MNHEY, CDR2 SVGAGI. The CDR3 covers 14 residues. Trimming took 4 bases from V and 2 from J, leaving 11 bases between them. The CDR3, as DNA: TGTGCCAGCAGTTCGGGATTGGGGCAAGAGACCCAGTACTTC. Translating gives CASSSGLGQETQYF.

J is TRBJ1-1 and V is TRBV2, with 7 bases matching TRBD1. The J segment lost 1 base and the V segment lost 9 bases, leaving 8 bases of the junction unmatched. The CDR3 totals 14 residues. Germline CDR1 SNHLY, CDR2 FYNNEI. CDR3 DNA sequence: TGTGCCAGAGGACTGGGACAGAGGAACACTGAAGCTTTCTTT. Translation: CARGLGQRNTEAFF. Full variable domain (missing parts from reference TRBV2 and TRBJ1-1): EPEVTQTPSHQVTQMGQEVILRCVPISNHLYFYWYRQILGQKVEFLVSFYNNEISEKSEIFDDQFSVERPDGSNFTLKIRSTKLEDSAMYFCARGLGQRNTEAFFGQGTRLTVV.

This chain joins TRBV19 and TRBJ1-6; D is perhaps TRBD1 (5 bases). Germline CDR1 is LNHDA and CDR2 is SQIVND (reference sequence). The V end was cut by 4 bases, the J end by 5 bases, with 15 bases between. This CDR3 contains 16 residues. The CDR3 sequence: CASSKGPTRDNSPLHF. As DNA, the CDR3 is TGTGCCAGTAGTAAGGGACCAACTCGGGATAATTCACCCCTCCACTTT.

In this sample, this clonotype turned up a few times. The chain couples TRBV30 to TRBJ1-6; D may be TRBD1 (5 bases). The CDR3 runs to 13 residues. From germline, CDR1 is GTSNPN and CDR2 SVGIG (reference sequence). V was shortened by 8 bases and J by 7 bases, with 15 bases between the two germline ends. This chain's CDR3 is CAHQYGGNSPLHF. The CDR3 coding sequence is TGTGCCCACCAGTATGGGGGGAATTCACCCCTCCACTTT. The complete variable domain, with remaining parts taken from reference TRBV30 and TRBJ1-6, reads SQTIHQWPATLVQPVGSPLSLECTVEGTSNPNLYWYRQAAGRGLQLLFYSVGIGQISSEVPQNLSASRPQDRQFILSSKKLLLSDSGFYLCAHQYGGNSPLHFGNGTRLTVT.

The J gene is TRBJ1-1, the V gene TRBV29-1, with D unresolved. V was clipped by 6 bases and J by 5 bases, with 19 bases between them. Germline loops: CDR1 SQVTM, CDR2 ANQGSEA. The CDR3 has 14 residues. The CDR3 loop is CSVGRVRDMTEAFF. The CDR3 DNA is TGCAGCGTCGGCCGTGTCAGAGATATGACTGAAGCTTTCTTT.

CDR3 bases: TGTGCCAGCGGGGGGGGAGGGGTCCAGCCCCAGCATTTT. The encoded protein is CASGGGGVQPQHF. The chain combines TRBV6-1 with TRBJ1-5; TRBD1 might be the D (5 bases). With 8 bases removed from V and 7 bases from J, the gap between germline ends came to 15 bases. CDR3 size: 13 residues. Germline V gene sequence: CDR1 MNHNS, CDR2 SASEGT.

The J gene is TRBJ2-5, the V gene TRBV6-1; 7 nucleotides match TRBD1. After removal of 11 bases from V and 1 base from J, the junction contained 7 bases not matched to a gene. The CDR3 runs to 13 residues. CDR1 is MNHNS, CDR2 SASEGT, per germline. CDR3 sequence reads: CAGRGTAQETQYF. CDR3 in DNA: TGTGCCGGACGTGGGACAGCCCAAGAGACCCAGTACTTC.

The chain joins TRBV27 to TRBJ1-1; maybe TRBD1 (5 bases). The CDR3 sequence is 14 residues long. CDR1 and CDR2 from the germline V gene are MNHEY and SMNVEV (reference sequence). The V and J ends lost 6 bases and 0 bases respectively, with 11 bases between them. The chain's CDR3 is CASSRGRVNTEAFF. Written as DNA, the CDR3 is TGTGCCAGCAGCCGGGGACGGGTGAACACTGAAGCTTTCTTT.

V gene TRBV11-3 combines with J gene TRBJ1-6; D perhaps matches TRBD1 (6 bases). CDR1 and CDR2 (germline): SGHNT, YENEEA. V was trimmed by 0 bases and J by 10 bases, leaving 13 bases between them. The CDR3 extends over 15 amino acids. The CDR3 spells CASSLDGRGGSPLHF. The CDR3 DNA sequence: TGTGCCAGCAGCTTAGATGGCAGGGGCGGATCACCCCTCCACTTT. Full variable domain (outside the CDR3, taken from reference TRBV11-3 and TRBJ1-6): EAGVVQSPRYKIIEKKQPVAFWCNPISGHNTLYWYLQNLGQGPELLIRYENEEAVDDSQLPKDRFSAERLKGVDSTLKIQPAELGDSAVYLCASSLDGRGGSPLHFGNGTRLTVT.

The chain has TRBV5-1 and TRBJ1-6; perhaps TRBD1 as D (5 bases). CDR3 length: 15 amino acids. Trimming stripped 5 bases from V and 8 bases from J, with 17 bases between. Germline CDR1 and CDR2: SGHRS and YFSETQ. In nucleotides, the CDR3 is TGCGCCAGCAGGAGGCGGACAAACGCCGATTCACCCCTCCACTTT. Protein: CASRRRTNADSPLHF.

This clonotype occurred a few times. Here the CDR3 reads CSARDRLAGGPADTQYF. The CDR3 bases are TGCAGTGCTAGAGATCGGCTAGCGGGGGGGCCTGCAGATACGCAGTATTTT. The chain employs TRBV20-1 and TRBJ2-3, with 12 bases matching TRBD2. The CDR3 sequence is 17 residues long. Trimming removed 0 bases from V and 4 bases from J; junction bases left unmatched: 8. Germline loops: CDR1 DFQATT, CDR2 SNEGSKA (reference sequence).

The rearrangement joins TRBV18 to TRBJ1-1; D is perhaps TRBD1 (5 bases). The V gene lost 1 base and the J gene lost 0 bases, with 12 bases spanning the gap. The germline CDR1 and CDR2 sequences are KGHSH and LQKENI. CDR3 length: 16 residues. DNA of the CDR3: TGTGCCAGCTCACCACAGGACAACAGAGTGAACACTGAAGCTTTCTTT. It translates to CASSPQDNRVNTEAFF.

This sequence joins TRBV10-1 and TRBJ2-1, with 8 bases fitting TRBD2. V gave up 3 bases and J gave up 6 bases; unmatched junction bases: 4. This CDR3 contains 14 residues. Germline V lookup: CDR1 WNHNN, CDR2 SYGVQD (reference sequence). The CDR3 is CASSESGGSNEQFF. CDR3 DNA: TGCGCCAGCAGTGAAAGCGGGGGCTCCAATGAGCAGTTCTTC.

This chain connects TRBV21-1 to TRBJ2-7; TRBD1, the table's D call, was not compared with the DNA. TRBV21-1 is a recognized pseudogene. This CDR3 spans 12 amino acids. DNA of the CDR3: TGTGCCAGCCCAATCAGGGACTACGAGCAGTACTTC. This sequence encodes CASPIRDYEQYF.